This TCR beta chain was sequenced in a study of blood T cell repertoires in COVID-19. Study background: There were acute and convalescent COVID-19 samples, and they came from the United States, Italy and Spain.

The CDR3 extends over 17 amino acids. Germline CDR1 reads SGHDT; CDR2 reads YYEEEE. Trimming cost V 3 bases and J 5 bases, with 21 bases left between them. Authors' methods: Reference gene primer amplification gave nucleated cell count estimates. The table came from immunoSEQ multiplex PCR; TCRdb's copy has only in-frame clones and leaves some out. That table furnishes V, J and clone size, whereas the DNA furnished D and trimming. The table includes approximately 280,000 clones, approximately 91% detected once. The chain combines TRBV5-6 with TRBJ2-1; D is perhaps TRBD1 (6 bases). This TCR was sampled from a young man with active or convalescent COVID-19. Sample: peripheral blood. This chain's CDR3 is CASSWGPIGYGDNEQFF. CDR3 nucleotides: TGTGCCAGCAGCTGGGGGCCTATAGGGTATGGAGACAATGAGCAGTTCTTC.